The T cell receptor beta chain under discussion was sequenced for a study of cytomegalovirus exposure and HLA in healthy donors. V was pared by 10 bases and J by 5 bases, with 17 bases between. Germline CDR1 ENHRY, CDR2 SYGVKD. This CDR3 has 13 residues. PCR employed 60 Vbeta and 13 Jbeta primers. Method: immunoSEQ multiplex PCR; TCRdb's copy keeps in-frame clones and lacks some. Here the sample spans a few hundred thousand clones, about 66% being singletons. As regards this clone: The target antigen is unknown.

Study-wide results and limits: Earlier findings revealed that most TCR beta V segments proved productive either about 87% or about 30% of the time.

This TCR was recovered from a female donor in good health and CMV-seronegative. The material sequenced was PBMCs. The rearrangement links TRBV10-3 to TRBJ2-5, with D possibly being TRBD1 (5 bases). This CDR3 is CASRAGSVETQYF. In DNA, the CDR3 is TGTGCCAGCAGAGCAGGGTCAGTGGAGACCCAGTACTTC.